The rows below give T cell receptor beta chains drawn from one sample of a study of CD4+ T cells in melanoma. The assay was immunoSEQ multiplex PCR, and TCRdb's table has in-frame clones only and misses some. The table shows about 110,000 clones, with 92% occurring only once. The specimen sequenced was peripheral blood. The receptors derive from a human donor with melanoma. Each CDR3 is given with its conserved first and last residue. A D gene is named only where the DNA matches it firmly. Clone size is given for some rows only: seen once, a few or many times, or a class if the clone is expanded.

d_call	v_call	clone_size	j_call	cdr3_nt	cdr3_aa
.	TRBV5-4	.	TRBJ2-4	TGTGCCAGCAGCTTGGAGGGGCGGATCCGAGGCCAAAACATTCAGTACTTC	CASSLEGRIRGQNIQYF
.	TRBV7-2	.	TRBJ2-5	TGTGCCAGCAGCCTAGGGGGCGCGGGGGAGACCCAGTACTTC	CASSLGGAGETQYF
TRBD1	TRBV5-1	.	TRBJ1-1	TGCGCCAGCAGCTTGAGCCTGGCGGTACAGGGGTGGGACACTGAAGCTTTCTTT	CASSLSLAVQGWDTEAFF
.	TRBV6-5	.	TRBJ2-7	TGTGCCAGCAGAACTAGCTGGGAGTCCTACGAGCAGTACTTC	CASRTSWESYEQYF
.	TRBV7-9	.	TRBJ1-5	TGTGCCAGCAGCCAAGCTACAGGCGATCAGCCCCAGCATTTT	CASSQATGDQPQHF
TRBD1	TRBV18	.	TRBJ1-1	TGTGCCAGCTCATTTGGACAGGGCCTAACTGAAGCTTTCTTT	CASSFGQGLTEAFF
TRBD1	TRBV19	.	TRBJ1-1	TGTGCCAGCCGACAGGGGACGGAAGCTTTCTTT	CASRQGTEAFF
.	TRBV5-8	.	TRBJ1-2	TGTGCCAGCACGGCAGAGATCTATGGCTACACCTTC	CASTAEIYGYTF
.	TRBV19	.	TRBJ2-6	TGTGCCAGTAGTATATCGAGACTCAAGAACTCTGGGGCCAACGTCCTGACTTTC	CASSISRLKNSGANVLTF
.	TRBV7-3	few	TRBJ1-1	TGTGCCAGCAGCCTTCTCGACAGCAACACTGAAGCTTTCTTT	CASSLLDSNTEAFF
TRBD2	TRBV7-9	.	TRBJ2-7	TGTGCCAGCAGCTTAGAAACTAGCGGGAGGGTTTCACCCTACGAGCAGTACTTC	CASSLETSGRVSPYEQYF
TRBD1	TRBV27	.	TRBJ1-1	TGTGCCAGCAGTCACAGGGGGCTCGGGAACACTGAAGCTTTCTTT	CASSHRGLGNTEAFF
.	TRBV5-4	.	TRBJ2-5	TGTGCCAGCAGCTTGGTTGGGGCACAAGAGACCCAGTACTTC	CASSLVGAQETQYF
.	TRBV10-1	.	TRBJ2-3	TGCGCCAGCAGTGGTAAAACAGGGCAAACTAGCACAGATACGCAGTATTTT	CASSGKTGQTSTDTQYF
.	TRBV7-2	.	TRBJ1-2	TGTGCCAGCAGCTTAGACCTTAACTATGGCTACACCTTC	CASSLDLNYGYTF
.	TRBV19	.	TRBJ1-5	TGTGCCAGTAGTATCCAGAGAAGCAATCAGCCCCAGCATTTT	CASSIQRSNQPQHF
.	TRBV6-1	.	TRBJ2-7	TGTGCCAGCAGTGAAGTCAGGGGCATCGACGAGCAGTACTTC	CASSEVRGIDEQYF
.	TRBV6-6	.	TRBJ2-7	TGTGCCAGCAGGCGGAATCAAGCGGCGTACGAGCAGTACTTC	CASRRNQAAYEQYF
TRBD2	TRBV29-1	.	TRBJ2-7	TGCAGCGTTGAAGGGAGCGGGAGTTCTTCCTACGAGCAGTACTTC	CSVEGSGSSSYEQYF
.	TRBV18	.	TRBJ2-7	TGTGCCAGCTCACCACCGGGGTCCTACGAGCAGTACTTC	CASSPPGSYEQYF
TRBD1	TRBV18	.	TRBJ1-2	TGTGCCAGCTCACCCTGGAATACAGGGGGCGACTATGGCTACACCTTC	CASSPWNTGGDYGYTF
TRBD1	TRBV29-1	.	TRBJ2-3	TGCAGCGTAGAACGGACAGGGGAGGAGTATTTT	CSVERTGEEYF
TRBD2	TRBV7-9	.	TRBJ2-1	TGTGCCAGCAGCCCAAGCGGGAAGTACAATGAGCAGTTCTTC	CASSPSGKYNEQFF
.	TRBV6-5	once	TRBJ2-3	TGTGCCAGCAGGCGCAGGGCGTTGGGCACAGATACGCAGTATTTT	CASRRRALGTDTQYF
TRBD1	TRBV28	.	TRBJ2-1	TGTGCCAGCAGTTTAGGACAGGGGTTCGTCAATGAGCAGTTCTTC	CASSLGQGFVNEQFF
.	TRBV5-6	.	TRBJ2-1	TGTGCCAGCAGCTTAAACAATGAGCAGTTCTTC	CASSLNNEQFF
TRBD2	TRBV29-1	few	TRBJ2-2	TGCAGCGCCCGGGGTAGCGGGGTAAACACCGGGGAGCTGTTTTTT	CSARGSGVNTGELFF
TRBD1	TRBV18	.	TRBJ1-2	TGTGCCAGCTCCACAGGGGTTGACTATGGCTACACCTTC	CASSTGVDYGYTF
TRBD1	TRBV9	.	TRBJ2-5	TGTGCCAGCAGCGCGACAGGGGGGGGGAAGACCCAGTACTTC	CASSATGGGKTQYF
.	TRBV28	.	TRBJ1-6	TGTGCCAGCATGGTCAGGGTGAATAATTCACCCCTCCACTTT	CASMVRVNNSPLHF
.	TRBV9	.	TRBJ2-7	TGTGCCAGCAGCCCCTCCTCCGGCCGGATCGGCTACGAGCAGTACTTC	CASSPSSGRIGYEQYF
.	TRBV11-3	once	TRBJ2-2	TGTGCCAGCAGCTGGAAGAACACCGGGGAGCTGTTTTTT	CASSWKNTGELFF
TRBD1	TRBV28	.	TRBJ1-5	TGTGCCAGCAGCGTGGACAGGGGAAGTGGCAATCAGCCCCAGCATTTT	CASSVDRGSGNQPQHF
.	TRBV7-2	.	TRBJ2-7	TGTGCCAGCAGCTTAGCCCTCTACGAGCAGTACTTC	CASSLALYEQYF
.	TRBV7-6	.	TRBJ2-5	TGTGCCAGCAGCTTAGGACTGGGACACCAAGAGACCCAGTACTTC	CASSLGLGHQETQYF
TRBD2	TRBV5-4	.	TRBJ2-7	TGTGCCAGCAGCCCAAAACTAGCGGGGGCCGCTTCCTACGAGCAGTACTTC	CASSPKLAGAASYEQYF
TRBD1	TRBV11-2	.	TRBJ1-4	TGTGCCAGCAGCTTAGCGGGACAGGGGGAGGAAAAACTGTTTTTT	CASSLAGQGEEKLFF
.	TRBV19	.	TRBJ1-1	TGTGCCAGTAGTGTACGGATGAACACTGAAGCTTTCTTT	CASSVRMNTEAFF
.	TRBV6-7	.	TRBJ2-7	TGTGCCAGCAGACATACCAGACTAAAGCAGTCCTACGAGCAGTACTTC	CASRHTRLKQSYEQYF
TRBD1	TRBV6-5	.	TRBJ1-2	TGTGCCAGCAGTTACTACCCGGGACAGAACTATGGCTACACCTTC	CASSYYPGQNYGYTF
.	TRBV6-5	.	TRBJ2-3	TGTGCCAGCAGAGGACGGTCGACAGATACGCAGTATTTT	CASRGRSTDTQYF
.	TRBV6-1	.	TRBJ1-2	TGTGCCAGCCTCTTCCAGGGCCCCTATGGCTACACCTTC	CASLFQGPYGYTF
.	TRBV10-3	.	TRBJ2-7	TGTGCCATCAGTGAGCGAGAGGTCCCCCCCTACGAGCAGTACTTC	CAISEREVPPYEQYF
.	TRBV11-2	.	TRBJ2-1	TGTGCCAGCACCCGGAACAATGAGCAGTTCTTC	CASTRNNEQFF
TRBD1	TRBV18	.	TRBJ1-2	TGTGCCAGCTCACCACCCGCAGGGGGCGGCCTCTATGGCTACACCTTC	CASSPPAGGGLYGYTF
.	TRBV15	.	TRBJ2-7	TGTGCCACCAGCCCGGGACTGGGCTACGAGCAGTACTTC	CATSPGLGYEQYF
.	TRBV9	.	TRBJ2-7	TGTGCCAGCAGCGTAGGACAGCCCACCTACGAGCAGTACTTC	CASSVGQPTYEQYF
TRBD2	TRBV28	.	TRBJ2-7	TGTGCCACGGGGGAGGGAGGGGCCACCTACGAGCAGTACTTC	CATGEGGATYEQYF
TRBD1	TRBV7-9	.	TRBJ2-7	TGTGCCAGCAGCGCCCGGGACAGGGTCTACGAGCAGTACTTC	CASSARDRVYEQYF
TRBD2	TRBV6-5	.	TRBJ2-3	TGTGCCAGCAAACAGGGACTAGCAGATACGCAGTATTTT	CASKQGLADTQYF
TRBD2	TRBV7-9	.	TRBJ2-7	TGTGCCAGCAGCTTAGGGACTAGCGGGGTGTACGAGCAGTACTTC	CASSLGTSGVYEQYF
TRBD1	TRBV9	.	TRBJ2-1	TGTGCCAGCAGCCCACTCGACAGGGTTGGTGAGCAGTTCTTC	CASSPLDRVGEQFF
TRBD2	TRBV4-2	.	TRBJ2-2	TGTGCCAGCAGCCAAAATAGACTAGCGGACACCGGGGAGCTGTTTTTT	CASSQNRLADTGELFF
.	TRBV30	.	TRBJ2-5	TGTGCCTGGAGTGTAAGAGTTCGGGAGACCCAGTACTTC	CAWSVRVRETQYF
TRBD2	TRBV7-2	.	TRBJ2-5	TGTGCCAGCAGCTTAGGGCGGGGGGGCCTGGAGACCCAGTACTTC	CASSLGRGGLETQYF